A selection of T cell receptor beta chains follows, all from one sample in a study of breast tumors, draining lymph nodes, adjacent tissues. TCRdb independently ran MiXCR on the multiplex PCR reads; one entry per CDR3 protein. The sample consists of around 140,000 distinct CDR3 sequences, roughly 33% of them appearing once. The sequenced sample was axillary lymph node tissue. Receptor source: a female donor with breast cancer. Some clones in this sample may be carry-over from other donors' samples. The CDR3 runs from the conserved cysteine through the conserved F or W. The D gene is left open where the match is weak. Clone size is not always given. Where it is, it says once, few, many or a class for expanded clones.

V gene: TRBV12-2
D gene: .
J gene: TRBJ1-6
clone size: .
CDR3 DNA: TGTGCAAGTCGCTTACAGGGGCAGGGGAATTCACCCCTCCACTTT
CDR3 protein: CASRLQGQGNSPLHF

V gene: TRBV27
D gene: .
J gene: TRBJ2-1
clone size: .
CDR3 DNA: TGTGCCAGCAGTTTCAGGGGCCCCAACAGAGGCAATGAGCAGTTCTTC
CDR3 protein: CASSFRGPNRGNEQFF

V gene: TRBV5-1
D gene: .
J gene: TRBJ2-7
clone size: .
CDR3 DNA: TGCGCCAGCAGCTTACAGGGAAGTTCAGGCTACGAGCAGTACTTC
CDR3 protein: CASSLQGSSGYEQYF

V gene: TRBV20-1
D gene: .
J gene: TRBJ2-7
clone size: .
CDR3 DNA: TGCAGTGCTCCCCCTTTCGGGGTCTCCTACGATGAGCAGTACTTC
CDR3 protein: CSAPPFGVSYDEQYF

V gene: TRBV20-1
D gene: TRBD2
J gene: TRBJ2-5
clone size: many
CDR3 DNA: TGCAGTGCTAGAGATGCAAGCGGGGGGGACCAAGAGACCCAGTACTTC
CDR3 protein: CSARDASGGDQETQYF

V gene: TRBV20-1
D gene: .
J gene: TRBJ2-1
clone size: many
CDR3 DNA: TGCAGTGCTAGTACCGTCATGGTTCGGTTCTTC
CDR3 protein: CSASTVMVRFF

V gene: TRBV11-2
D gene: .
J gene: TRBJ2-3
clone size: many
CDR3 DNA: TGTGCCAGCAGCTTAGGGGTCGACACAGATACGCAGTATTTT
CDR3 protein: CASSLGVDTDTQYF

V gene: TRBV24-1
D gene: .
J gene: TRBJ2-1
clone size: many
CDR3 DNA: TGTGCCACCAGTGATGGGGGGACGGCCTACACCTACAATGAGCAGTTCTTC
CDR3 protein: CATSDGGTAYTYNEQFF

V gene: TRBV7-6
D gene: TRBD2
J gene: TRBJ2-2
clone size: many
CDR3 DNA: TGTGCCAGCAGCCGACGACTAGCGGGGGGTGTCGGGGAGCTGTTTTTT
CDR3 protein: CASSRRLAGGVGELFF

V gene: TRBV20-1
D gene: .
J gene: TRBJ1-2
clone size: .
CDR3 DNA: TGCAGTGCTAGAGACCGCTGGGGGGGCGGCTACACCTTC
CDR3 protein: CSARDRWGGGYTF

V gene: TRBV20-1
D gene: .
J gene: TRBJ2-1
clone size: many
CDR3 DNA: TGCAGTGCTTCCCAGGGGTTGATGTTTTACAATGAGCAGTTCTTC
CDR3 protein: CSASQGLMFYNEQFF

V gene: TRBV12-5
D gene: TRBD2
J gene: TRBJ2-1
clone size: .
CDR3 DNA: TGTGCTAGCACTCTAGCGGGGGGGATAAGGAATGAGCAGTTCTTC
CDR3 protein: CASTLAGGIRNEQFF

V gene: TRBV6-2/TRBV6-3
D gene: .
J gene: TRBJ1-5
clone size: many
CDR3 DNA: TGTGCCAGCAGGGAAGGGGGATCCAATCAGCCCCAGCATTTT
CDR3 protein: CASREGGSNQPQHF

V gene: TRBV12-3/TRBV12-4
D gene: .
J gene: TRBJ2-3
clone size: many
CDR3 DNA: TGTGCCAGCAGAGGGGTGGTCACAGATACGCAGTATTTT
CDR3 protein: CASRGVVTDTQYF

V gene: TRBV7-2
D gene: .
J gene: TRBJ1-6
clone size: many
CDR3 DNA: TGTGCCAGCAGCCCCTCGGCAGGTTACCCCTCCTATAATCCACCCCTCCACTTT
CDR3 protein: CASSPSAGYPSYNPPLHF

V gene: TRBV3-1
D gene: .
J gene: TRBJ2-7
clone size: many
CDR3 DNA: TGTGCCAGCAGCCGGAACCGGGACATACATCCCTACGAGCAGTACTTC
CDR3 protein: CASSRNRDIHPYEQYF

V gene: TRBV5-8
D gene: TRBD1
J gene: TRBJ2-2
clone size: many
CDR3 DNA: TGTGCCAGCAAGGCAGGGGGAAACACCGGGGAGCTGTTTTTT
CDR3 protein: CASKAGGNTGELFF

V gene: TRBV7-8
D gene: TRBD1
J gene: TRBJ1-3
clone size: many
CDR3 DNA: TGTGCCAGCAGCTTTAAAGGGAGACAGGGGACTGGAAACACCATATATTTT
CDR3 protein: CASSFKGRQGTGNTIYF

V gene: TRBV12-3/TRBV12-4
D gene: .
J gene: TRBJ1-4
clone size: .
CDR3 DNA: TGTGCCAGCGCCGGCACAAAACTGTCTTTT
CDR3 protein: CASAGTKLSF

V gene: TRBV7-9
D gene: .
J gene: TRBJ2-2
clone size: many
CDR3 DNA: TGTGCCAGTTTGCAGGGTTCCGGGGAGCTGTTTTTT
CDR3 protein: CASLQGSGELFF

V gene: TRBV5-6
D gene: .
J gene: TRBJ2-3
clone size: many
CDR3 DNA: TGTGCCAGCACCTTGAGGGGATATAGGGACTCTACGCAGTATTTT
CDR3 protein: CASTLRGYRDSTQYF

V gene: TRBV7-9
D gene: .
J gene: TRBJ1-3
clone size: .
CDR3 DNA: TGTGCCTGGAGTGTCTCGGAGGGGGGGGTACTCATATATTTT
CDR3 protein: CAWSVSEGGVLIYF

V gene: TRBV18
D gene: .
J gene: TRBJ2-5
clone size: many
CDR3 DNA: TGTGCCAGCTCACCAATCCAACTAGGCCAAGAGACCCAGTACTTC
CDR3 protein: CASSPIQLGQETQYF

V gene: TRBV4-1
D gene: .
J gene: TRBJ2-2
clone size: many
CDR3 DNA: TGCGCCAGCAGCCAAGATCTCAGGGGGGAGCTGTTTTTT
CDR3 protein: CASSQDLRGELFF

V gene: TRBV19
D gene: .
J gene: TRBJ1-2
clone size: many
CDR3 DNA: TGTGCCAGTAGTATTCGGCACCTAAACTATGGCTACACCTTC
CDR3 protein: CASSIRHLNYGYTF

V gene: TRBV15
D gene: TRBD2
J gene: TRBJ2-3
clone size: many
CDR3 DNA: TGTGCCACCAGCCGATGGCCTACTAGCGGGGGAGGCACAGATACGCAGTATTTT
CDR3 protein: CATSRWPTSGGGTDTQYF

V gene: TRBV5-6
D gene: TRBD1
J gene: TRBJ2-1
clone size: .
CDR3 DNA: TGTGCCAGCAGCCCGACAGGGGGACGGGTAAGGAATGAGCAGTTCTTC
CDR3 protein: CASSPTGGRVRNEQFF

V gene: TRBV15
D gene: TRBD2
J gene: TRBJ2-7
clone size: many
CDR3 DNA: TGTGCCACCAGCCGAGGCCTAGCGGGGGCCTACGAGCAGTACTTC
CDR3 protein: CATSRGLAGAYEQYF

V gene: TRBV20-1
D gene: .
J gene: TRBJ2-3
clone size: many
CDR3 DNA: TGCAGTGCTACCCGGGGTAGCGAAATAACAGATACGCAGTATTTT
CDR3 protein: CSATRGSEITDTQYF

V gene: TRBV4-2
D gene: .
J gene: TRBJ1-4
clone size: .
CDR3 DNA: TGTGCCAGCAGCCAAGATCCCTCGACTAGCGGTATTTGGGAAAAACTGTTTTTT
CDR3 protein: CASSQDPSTSGIWEKLFF

V gene: TRBV2
D gene: .
J gene: TRBJ2-7
clone size: .
CDR3 DNA: TGTGCCAGCAACGATCGGAGAAGCGACGAGCAGTACTTC
CDR3 protein: CASNDRRSDEQYF

V gene: TRBV30
D gene: .
J gene: TRBJ2-1
clone size: many
CDR3 DNA: TGTGCCTGGAGTCGGGGAACTTACAATGAGCAGTTCTTC
CDR3 protein: CAWSRGTYNEQFF

V gene: TRBV28
D gene: TRBD2
J gene: TRBJ2-2
clone size: .
CDR3 DNA: TGTGCCGGAACTCGAGCGGGGGGGGCCGGGGAGCTGTTTTTT
CDR3 protein: CAGTRAGGAGELFF

V gene: TRBV7-2
D gene: TRBD1
J gene: TRBJ1-1
clone size: .
CDR3 DNA: TGTGCCAGCAGCATGCAGGGAATCAGGGGGAGGACTGAAGCTTTCTTT
CDR3 protein: CASSMQGIRGRTEAFF

V gene: TRBV7-3
D gene: .
J gene: TRBJ1-5
clone size: many
CDR3 DNA: TGTGCCAGCAGCTTAAAGGGGGGTGATCAGCCCCAGCATTTT
CDR3 protein: CASSLKGGDQPQHF

V gene: TRBV18
D gene: .
J gene: TRBJ1-2
clone size: many
CDR3 DNA: TGTGCCAGCTCATTCTCCCCTTTACGGATTAACTATGGCTACACCTTC
CDR3 protein: CASSFSPLRINYGYTF

V gene: TRBV6-1
D gene: .
J gene: TRBJ1-2
clone size: many
CDR3 DNA: TGTGCCAGCAGTGAATTTAGGGAGGGGACGGGCTACACCTTC
CDR3 protein: CASSEFREGTGYTF

V gene: TRBV6-4
D gene: .
J gene: TRBJ2-2
clone size: .
CDR3 DNA: TGTGCCAGCCCGGACTTCCCGCACACCGGGGAGCTGTTTTTT
CDR3 protein: CASPDFPHTGELFF

V gene: TRBV19
D gene: .
J gene: TRBJ1-6
clone size: many
CDR3 DNA: TGTGCCAGTAGGATAGACAGGCCCAATTCACCCCTCCACTTT
CDR3 protein: CASRIDRPNSPLHF

V gene: TRBV9
D gene: TRBD1
J gene: TRBJ2-2
clone size: many
CDR3 DNA: TGTGCCAGCAGCCGGGACAGGGCGGCGGGGGAGCTGTTTTTT
CDR3 protein: CASSRDRAAGELFF

V gene: TRBV28
D gene: .
J gene: TRBJ1-2
clone size: .
CDR3 DNA: TGTGCCTCGATTTTCGGGCAGGGAGATGGCTACACCTTC
CDR3 protein: CASIFGQGDGYTF